Listed below are T cell receptor beta chains from one sample, sequenced in a study of preoperative IRX-2 immunotherapy in early breast cancer. Libraries were prepared by immunoSEQ multiplex PCR; TCRdb keeps only in-frame clonotypes and omits some of them. There are some 25,000 clones in the sample; 85% to 90% occur only once, and approximately 9% lies in the top ten. The specimen comprised tumor tissue, sampled after IRX-2 immunotherapy. The receptors were gathered from a human donor with breast cancer. The conserved cysteine and the conserved F or W are not part of the CDR3 here.

V	J	CDR3
TRBV29-1	TRBJ2-5	SVTGLAGETQY
TRBV7-9	TRBJ1-1	ASSQRTGYTEAF
TRBV15	TRBJ1-6	ATSSRTGENSPLH
TRBV7-2	TRBJ2-5	ASSGLSGGLSQETQY
TRBV5-1	TRBJ2-6	ASSPTRGTGANVLT
TRBV25-1	TRBJ1-1	ASSEYVWGAEAF
TRBV7-8	TRBJ2-2	ASSLVEVAGELF
TRBV6-1	TRBJ1-1	ASSEGWGTGGNTEAF
TRBV5-4	TRBJ1-2	ASSLSRTYGYT
TRBV9	TRBJ2-3	ASSVGGAGSTDTQY
TRBV29-1	TRBJ2-7	SVAEQNYEQY
TRBV6-5	TRBJ1-5	AISGGGNQPQH
TRBV10-3	TRBJ2-7	AINPTQRRSEQY
TRBV5-8	TRBJ2-3	ASSLAGDTQY
TRBV9	TRBJ2-7	ASSADSGYEQY
TRBV6-1	TRBJ1-1	ASSEAQATLRAF
TRBV2	TRBJ2-2	ASNLDYTGELF
TRBV2	TRBJ2-3	ASSPPYTDTQY
TRBV4-1	TRBJ2-2	ASSLLEGTGELF
TRBV5-8	TRBJ2-2	ASSLDRRGGTGELF
TRBV18	TRBJ2-1	ASSPGTSFNEQF
TRBV28	TRBJ2-7	FQRRVYEQY